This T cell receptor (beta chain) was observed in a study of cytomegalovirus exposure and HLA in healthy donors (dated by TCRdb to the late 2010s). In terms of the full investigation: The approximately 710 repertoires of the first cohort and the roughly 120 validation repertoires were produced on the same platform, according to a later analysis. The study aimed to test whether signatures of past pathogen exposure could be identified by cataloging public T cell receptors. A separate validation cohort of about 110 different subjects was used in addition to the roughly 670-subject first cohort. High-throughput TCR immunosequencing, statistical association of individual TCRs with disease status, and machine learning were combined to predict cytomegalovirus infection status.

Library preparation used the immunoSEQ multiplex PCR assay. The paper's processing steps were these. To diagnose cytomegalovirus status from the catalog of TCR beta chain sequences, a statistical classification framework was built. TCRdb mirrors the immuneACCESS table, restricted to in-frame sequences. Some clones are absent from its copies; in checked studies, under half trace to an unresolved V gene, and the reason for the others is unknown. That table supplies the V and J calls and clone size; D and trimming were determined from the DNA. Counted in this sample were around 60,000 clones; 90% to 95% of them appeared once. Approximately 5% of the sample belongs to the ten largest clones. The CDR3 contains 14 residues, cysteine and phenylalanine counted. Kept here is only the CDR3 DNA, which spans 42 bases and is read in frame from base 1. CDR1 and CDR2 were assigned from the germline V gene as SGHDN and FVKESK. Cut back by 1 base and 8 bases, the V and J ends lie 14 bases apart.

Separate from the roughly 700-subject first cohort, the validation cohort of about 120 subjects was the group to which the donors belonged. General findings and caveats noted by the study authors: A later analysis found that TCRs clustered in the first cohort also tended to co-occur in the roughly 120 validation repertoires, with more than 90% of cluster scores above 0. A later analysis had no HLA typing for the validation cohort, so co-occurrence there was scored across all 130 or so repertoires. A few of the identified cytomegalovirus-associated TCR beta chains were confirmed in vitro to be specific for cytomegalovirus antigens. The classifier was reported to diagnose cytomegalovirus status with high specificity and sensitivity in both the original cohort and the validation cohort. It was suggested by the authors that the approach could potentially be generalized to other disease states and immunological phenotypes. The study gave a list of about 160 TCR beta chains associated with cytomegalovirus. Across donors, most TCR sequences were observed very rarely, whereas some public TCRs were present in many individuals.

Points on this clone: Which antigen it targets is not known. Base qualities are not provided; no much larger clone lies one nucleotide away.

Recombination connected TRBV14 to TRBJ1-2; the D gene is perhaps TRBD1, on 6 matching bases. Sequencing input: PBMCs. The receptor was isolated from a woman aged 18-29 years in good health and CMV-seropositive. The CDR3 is CASSQGGLGRGYTF. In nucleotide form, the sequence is TGTGCCAGCAGCCAAGGGGGGCTGGGACGAGGCTACACCTTC.